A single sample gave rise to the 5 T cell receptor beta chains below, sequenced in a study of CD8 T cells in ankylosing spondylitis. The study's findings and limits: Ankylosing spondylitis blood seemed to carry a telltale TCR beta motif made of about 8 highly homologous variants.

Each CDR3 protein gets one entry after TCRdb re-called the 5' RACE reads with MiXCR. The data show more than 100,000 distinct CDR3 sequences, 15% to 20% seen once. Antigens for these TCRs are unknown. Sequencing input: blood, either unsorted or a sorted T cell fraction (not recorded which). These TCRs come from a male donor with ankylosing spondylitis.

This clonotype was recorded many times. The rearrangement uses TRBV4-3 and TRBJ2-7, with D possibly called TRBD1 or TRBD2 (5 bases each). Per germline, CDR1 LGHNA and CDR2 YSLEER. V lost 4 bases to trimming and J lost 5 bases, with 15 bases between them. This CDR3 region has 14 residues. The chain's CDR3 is CASSPLGDGNEQYF. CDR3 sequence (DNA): TGCGCCAGCAGCCCCCTAGGGGACGGGAACGAGCAGTACTTC.

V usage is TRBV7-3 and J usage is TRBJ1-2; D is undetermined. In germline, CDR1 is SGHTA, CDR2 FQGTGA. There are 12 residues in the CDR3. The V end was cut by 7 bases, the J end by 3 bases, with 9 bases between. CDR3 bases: TGTGCCAGCACCCTCTACCACTATGGCTACACCTTC. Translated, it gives CASTLYHYGYTF.

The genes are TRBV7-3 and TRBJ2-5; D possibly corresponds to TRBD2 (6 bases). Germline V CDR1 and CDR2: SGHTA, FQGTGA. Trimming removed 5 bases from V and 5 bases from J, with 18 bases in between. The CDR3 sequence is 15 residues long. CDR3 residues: CASSATGTGSETQYF. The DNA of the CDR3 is TGTGCCAGCAGCGCCACCGGGACTGGGAGCGAGACCCAGTACTTC.

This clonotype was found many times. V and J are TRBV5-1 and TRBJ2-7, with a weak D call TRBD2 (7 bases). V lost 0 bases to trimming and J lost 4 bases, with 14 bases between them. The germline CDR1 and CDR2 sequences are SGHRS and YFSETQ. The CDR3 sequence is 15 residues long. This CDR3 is CASSLVPGGSYEQYF. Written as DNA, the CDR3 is TGCGCCAGCAGCTTGGTTCCGGGGGGCTCGTACGAGCAGTACTTC.

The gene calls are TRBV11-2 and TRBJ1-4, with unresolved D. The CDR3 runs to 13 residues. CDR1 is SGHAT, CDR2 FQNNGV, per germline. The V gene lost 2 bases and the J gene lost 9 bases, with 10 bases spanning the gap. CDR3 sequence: CASSLFETQKLFF. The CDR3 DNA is TGTGCCAGCAGCTTATTCGAGACACAAAAACTGTTTTTT.